This T cell receptor beta chain was documented in a study of blood T cells in healthy people across ages. Findings and limits, study-wide: Estimates based on one million T cells were treated as lower bounds.

Together with a sample-barcoded 5' primer, a J-beta primer mix was included in a second PCR lasting roughly 7 to 11 cycles. MiXCR, run by TCRdb on the 5' RACE reads, gives a single entry per CDR3 protein. The sample shows more than 500,000 distinct CDR3 sequences, about 25% of them seen only once. This clonotype was seen more than once but under ten times. As yet, its antigen is unknown. These same records also appear under a second study, on T cells of mothers and their children. That study reports: The donor cohort consisted of a few healthy Caucasian mothers and their six children. Slightly, though not significantly, more overlap was seen in related than in unrelated mother-child pairs.

Sequencing was carried out using blood. The origin of this receptor is a boy between 2 and 10 years old in good health.

CDR3 nucleotides: TGCAGTGCTGACGTGGCTGCAGCGGCAGATACGCAGTATTTT. Translated, it gives CSADVAAAADTQYF. The chain has TRBV20-1 and TRBJ2-3; a possible D gene is TRBD2 (5 bases). The CDR3 spans 14 residues. The ends were cut back, 5 bases at V and 4 bases at J, with 16 bases in the middle. Looked up from germline, CDR1 is DFQATT and CDR2 is SNEGSKA (reference sequence).